The 31 T cell receptor beta chains in this list originate from one sample, sequenced in a study of blood T cell repertoires in COVID-19. The assay was immunoSEQ multiplex PCR, and TCRdb's table has in-frame clones only and misses some. This table holds 110,000 or so clones, over 80% found once. Specimen: peripheral blood. These receptors were taken from a woman aged 55-69 years with acute or convalescent COVID-19.

The chain combines TRBV7-9 with TRBJ1-4; 10 bases match TRBD1. V lost 4 bases, J lost 5 bases, and 7 bases stayed unmatched. Germline V CDR1 and CDR2: SEHNR, FQNEAQ (reference sequence). The CDR3 has 16 amino acids. The CDR3 is CASSYPGQGGNEKLFF. In nucleotides, the CDR3 is TGTGCCAGCAGCTATCCTGGACAGGGGGGCAATGAAAAACTGTTTTTT.

This clone was seen just once. The rearrangement joins TRBV7-2 to TRBJ1-1; D remains ambiguous. V lost 7 bases to trimming and J lost 2 bases, with 5 bases between them. Germline CDR1 reads SGHTA; CDR2 reads FQGNSA. The length of the CDR3 is 11 residues. CDR3: CASILNTEAFF. CDR3 in DNA: TGTGCCAGCATCCTTAACACTGAAGCTTTCTTT. Variable domain in full (rest from reference TRBV7-2 and TRBJ1-1): GAGVSQSPSNKVTEKGKDVELRCDPISGHTALYWYRQSLGQGLEFLIYFQGNSAPDKSGLPSDRFSAERTGGSVSTLTIQRTQQEDSAVYLCASILNTEAFFGQGTRLTVV.

This clone has just a few counts. This chain joins TRBV27 and TRBJ2-7; 8 bases align to TRBD2. Germline trimming cut 7 bases from V and 6 bases from J; bases unmatched to any gene: 20. Germline V gene sequence: CDR1 MNHEY, CDR2 SMNVEV (reference sequence). This CDR3 is built from 17 residues. CDR3 sequence (DNA): TGTGCCAGCAACAAAATGGGGGTAGCGGGGCCATCACTCGAGCAGTACTTC. As protein: CASNKMGVAGPSLEQYF.

The V gene is TRBV6-6, the J gene TRBJ1-4; TRBD1 is a possible D gene (6 bases). The CDR3 is 14 residues long. Germline-derived CDR1 and CDR2 are MNHNY and SVGAGI (reference sequence). Trimming left V 7 bases short and J 0 bases short, with 9 bases between. The DNA of the CDR3 is TGTGCCAGCATACAGGGCACAACTAATGAAAAACTGTTTTTT. Translating gives CASIQGTTNEKLFF.

This chain joins TRBV28 and TRBJ2-7; 8 positions agree with TRBD2. CDR3 length equals 16 residues. The germline V gene has CDR1 MDHEN and CDR2 SYDVKM. The J segment lost 3 bases and the V segment lost 3 bases, leaving 10 bases of the junction unmatched. The DNA of the CDR3 is TGTGCCAGCAGTTTTTCCTATAGCGGGATCGGCTACGAGCAGTACTTC. Amino acid sequence: CASSFSYSGIGYEQYF.

The chain carries TRBV10-1 and TRBJ2-3, with 12 bases matching TRBD2. The CDR3 extends over 17 amino acids. Germline CDR1 WNHNN, CDR2 SYGVQD (reference sequence). The ends lost 4 bases at V and 2 bases at J; junction bases unmatched: 7. CDR3 amino acids: CASSAGTSGGSTDTQYF. CDR3 nucleotide sequence: TGCGCCAGCAGTGCCGGAACTAGCGGGGGGTCCACAGATACGCAGTATTTT.

The chain links TRBV7-2 to TRBJ1-1; perhaps TRBD1 as D (6 bases). Germline-derived CDR1 and CDR2 are SGHTA and FQGNSA. V lost 3 bases, J lost 4 bases, and 15 bases lay in between. The CDR3 runs to 15 residues. The CDR3 DNA reads TGTGCCAGCAGCTTGGCGGGGGCGCCGGTCACTGAAGCTTTCTTT. Its translation: CASSLAGAPVTEAFF. The entire variable domain, with the rest obtained from reference TRBV7-2 and TRBJ1-1, is as follows: GAGVSQSPSNKVTEKGKDVELRCDPISGHTALYWYRQSLGQGLEFLIYFQGNSAPDKSGLPSDRFSAERTGGSVSTLTIQRTQQEDSAVYLCASSLAGAPVTEAFFGQGTRLTVV.

This chain connects TRBV7-2 to TRBJ1-1; TRBD1 is a possible D gene (5 bases). The CDR3 contains 16 residues. Trimming removed 11 bases from V and 0 bases from J, with 22 bases in between. The germline V gene encodes CDR1 SGHTA and CDR2 FQGNSA. The CDR3 DNA reads as TGTGCCCTCCGGGGACGGGACTGGGTTATGAACACTGAAGCTTTCTTT. Amino acid sequence: CALRGRDWVMNTEAFF.

The gene calls are TRBV11-2 and TRBJ2-3; 12 positions agree with TRBD2. After removal of 3 bases from V and 5 bases from J, the junction contained 3 bases not matched to a gene. The CDR3 consists of 15 residues. The germline V gene encodes CDR1 SGHAT and CDR2 FQNNGV. CDR3 in amino acids: CASSFLAGGEDTQYF. Here the CDR3 DNA reads TGTGCCAGCAGCTTCCTAGCGGGAGGGGAAGATACGCAGTATTTT. The entire variable domain, with the rest obtained from reference TRBV11-2 and TRBJ2-3, is as follows: EAGVAQSPRYKIIEKRQSVAFWCNPISGHATLYWYQQILGQGPKLLIQFQNNGVVDDSQLPKDRFSAERLKGVDSTLKIQPAKLEDSAVYLCASSFLAGGEDTQYFGPGTRLTVL.

The chain uses TRBV11-2 and TRBJ2-7, with 7 bases identical to TRBD1. The CDR3 covers 15 residues. The V gene end was trimmed by 5 bases and the J gene end by 0 bases; junction bases not matched to a gene: 7. Germline V gene lookup returns CDR1 SGHAT and CDR2 FQNNGV. The CDR3 bases are TGTGCCAGCAGCAAGGAGACAGGGAGCTCCTACGAGCAGTACTTC. Translation gives CASSKETGSSYEQYF.

The rearrangement joins TRBV28 to TRBJ2-7; D is ambiguous. V lost 2 bases and J 4 bases, leaving 9 bases between the germline ends. Per germline, CDR1 MDHEN and CDR2 SYDVKM. The CDR3 sequence is 13 residues long. This CDR3 reads CASSLGQVYEQYF. The DNA of the CDR3 is TGTGCCAGCAGTTTAGGGCAGGTATACGAGCAGTACTTC.

The chain uses TRBV6-5 and TRBJ2-5, with TRBD1 matching 8 bases. The CDR3 has 14 residues. The junction had 3 bases not matched to a gene; V was cut back by 2 bases and J by 4 bases. Germline V CDR1 and CDR2: MNHEY, SVGAGI. The CDR3 nucleotides read TGTGCCAGCAGTTACGGGACAGGCACAGAGACCCAGTACTTC. Residues: CASSYGTGTETQYF.

J is TRBJ2-1 and V is TRBV7-2, with D perhaps matching TRBD1 (5 bases). CDR1 SGHTA and CDR2 FQGNSA come from the germline V gene. The CDR3 runs 15 residues. Trimming cost V 5 bases and J 4 bases, with 15 bases left between them. The CDR3 DNA sequence: TGTGCCAGCAGCGTTGGGGCTGGGGATTACAATGAGCAGTTCTTC. Its translation is CASSVGAGDYNEQFF.

This sequence joins TRBV5-1 and TRBJ2-1; 8 nucleotides match TRBD1. CDR3 length: 14 amino acids. The V segment lost 6 bases and the J segment 6 bases; nucleotides outside the gene matches: 8. Germline CDR1 and CDR2: SGHRS and YFSETQ. The CDR3 DNA follows: TGCGCCAGCACCCCAGGGGGCAGTTCCAATGAGCAGTTCTTC. Amino acids: CASTPGGSSNEQFF.

The chain combines TRBV5-1 with TRBJ1-1; TRBD1 might be the D (6 bases). This CDR3 has 14 amino acids. The germline V gene encodes CDR1 SGHRS and CDR2 YFSETQ. V lost 0 bases to trimming and J lost 1 base, with 7 bases between them. The CDR3 DNA sequence: TGCGCCAGCAGCTTGGGACAGGCGAACACTGAAGCTTTCTTT. It is translated as CASSLGQANTEAFF.

The V call is TRBV19, the J call TRBJ1-5; D is uncertain. V was trimmed by 3 bases and J by 7 bases, leaving 10 bases between them. The CDR3 length is 13 residues. The germline CDR1 and CDR2 sequences are LNHDA and SQIVND (reference sequence). CDR3 sequence reads: CASSIGPFQPQHF. For the CDR3, the DNA is TGTGCCAGTAGTATCGGTCCGTTCCAGCCCCAGCATTTT.

This clone was observed once. The gene calls are TRBV28 and TRBJ2-4; 7 bases are shared with TRBD1. V shed 6 bases, J shed 7 bases, and the junction held 15 bases outside the gene matches. The germline gives CDR1 MDHEN, CDR2 SYDVKM. This CDR3 region has 16 residues. CDR3 nucleotide sequence: TGTGCCAGCAGCCAGAGGAAAAACAGGGGTCGCAACATTCAGTACTTC. Translation gives CASSQRKNRGRNIQYF.

The chain couples TRBV7-9 to TRBJ1-3; D remains ambiguous. The V and J ends lost 5 bases and 1 base respectively, with 6 bases between them. Per germline, CDR1 SEHNR and CDR2 FQNEAQ (reference sequence). The CDR3 is 13 residues long. CDR3 DNA: TGTGCCAGCAGCCCAGCGTCTGGAAACACCATATATTTT. Translation: CASSPASGNTIYF.

This clone was observed a single time. The chain is built from TRBV29-1 and TRBJ2-1; 9 bases fit TRBD2. There are 13 residues in the CDR3. Germline CDR1 and CDR2: SQVTM and ANQGSEA. After removal of 6 bases from V and 10 bases from J, the junction contained 10 bases not matched to a gene. The CDR3 region is CSVARGLATEQFF. CDR3 sequence (DNA): TGCAGCGTCGCCAGGGGACTAGCCACGGAGCAGTTCTTC.

This clone was detected only a few times. The chain carries TRBV2 and TRBJ2-7; TRBD1 aligns across 12 bases. V shed 11 bases, J shed 6 bases, and the junction held 5 bases outside the gene matches. The CDR3 spans 12 residues. Germline V gene lookup returns CDR1 SNHLY and CDR2 FYNNEI. The CDR3 DNA follows: TGTGCCGGGACAGGGGGCATTGGCGAGCAGTACTTC. Protein product: CAGTGGIGEQYF.

This clone was seen only a few times. The chain is built from TRBV30 and TRBJ2-7; tentatively, D is TRBD2 (6 bases). The CDR3 is 16 amino acids. Germline V gives CDR1 GTSNPN, CDR2 SVGIG (reference sequence). V was clipped by 4 bases and J by 0 bases, with 19 bases between them. CDR3 DNA: TGTGCCTGGACCCCCGGGGGAATTCTTACCTCCTACGAGCAGTACTTC. Protein: CAWTPGGILTSYEQYF.

The V gene is TRBV3-1 (or the pseudogene TRBV3-2), the J gene TRBJ1-2, with D perhaps TRBD1 (6 bases). Germline V gene data show CDR1 as LGHDT and CDR2 as YNNKEL (reference sequence). Between the trimmed V and J ends, which lost 7 bases and 8 bases, there was a span of 14 bases. This CDR3 has 12 residues. The CDR3: CASTGGLSGYTF. The CDR3 coding sequence is TGTGCCAGCACCGGGGGGCTGAGCGGCTACACCTTC.

The chain couples TRBV3-1 (or the pseudogene TRBV3-2) to TRBJ2-1; D ambiguous. Looked up from germline, CDR1 is LGHDT and CDR2 is YNNKEL (reference sequence). The CDR3 is made up of 12 amino acids. With 6 bases removed from V and 7 bases from J, the gap between germline ends came to 10 bases. CDR3 nucleotide sequence: TGTGCCAGCAGGCTACAGAGTAATGAGCAGTTCTTC. It translates to CASRLQSNEQFF.

The table lists this clone with a count of one. The V gene is TRBV18, the J gene TRBJ1-1; D unclear. Germline assignment: CDR1 KGHSH and CDR2 LQKENI. This CDR3 is built from 14 residues. V lost 3 bases to trimming and J lost 1 base, with 9 bases between them. CDR3 sequence reads: CASSPGEENTEAFF. In nucleotides, the CDR3 is TGTGCCAGCTCACCGGGAGAGGAGAACACTGAAGCTTTCTTT. Full variable domain (rest looked up from reference TRBV18 and TRBJ1-1): NAGVMQNPRHLVRRRGQEARLRCSPMKGHSHVYWYRQLPEEGLKFMVYLQKENIIDESGMPKERFSAEFPKEGPSILRIQQVVRGDSAAYFCASSPGEENTEAFFGQGTRLTVV.

The chain uses TRBV28 and TRBJ1-2; TRBD1 might be the D (6 bases). There are 12 residues in the CDR3. Germline CDR1 is MDHEN and CDR2 is SYDVKM. The ends were cut back, 4 bases at V and 8 bases at J, with 11 bases in the middle. CDR3 residues: CASSSGGRGYTF. The CDR3 DNA reads as TGTGCCAGCAGTTCCGGGGGGCGCGGCTACACCTTC.

The gene calls are TRBV2 and TRBJ1-1; 8 nucleotides agree with TRBD1. This CDR3 has 14 residues. Germline trimming cut 8 bases from V and 4 bases from J; bases unmatched to any gene: 9. Germline V lookup: CDR1 SNHLY, CDR2 FYNNEI. The CDR3 bases are TGTGCCAGCTCCGCCGGACAGGGACTCACTGAAGCTTTCTTT. It codes for CASSAGQGLTEAFF.

This clone was recorded a few times. The CDR3 nucleotides are TGTGCCAGCAAAAGTCAGGGCTCCAGCGAGCAGTACTTC. Residues: CASKSQGSSEQYF. J is TRBJ2-7 and V is TRBV3-1 (or the pseudogene TRBV3-2); the D gene is possibly TRBD1 (5 bases). Trimming took off 7 bases at V and 6 bases at J, with 16 bases between the two ends. The CDR3 runs 13 residues. CDR1 and CDR2 from the germline V gene are LGHDT and YNNKEL (reference sequence).

V gene TRBV5-1 combines with J gene TRBJ1-3; D perhaps matches TRBD1 (5 bases). CDR3 length equals 16 residues. Germline V lookup: CDR1 SGHRS, CDR2 YFSETQ. Trimming removed 0 bases at V and 3 bases at J, with 13 bases between. This CDR3 is CASSLGRGAGGNTIYF. The DNA of the CDR3 is TGCGCCAGCAGCTTGGGGAGGGGCGCAGGTGGAAACACCATATATTTT.

The chain combines TRBV20-1 with TRBJ1-2; D unresolved. The ends were cut back, 7 bases at V and 6 bases at J, with 6 bases in the middle. The CDR3 is made up of 9 amino acids. The germline V gene encodes CDR1 DFQATT and CDR2 SNEGSKA (reference sequence). The CDR3: CSVLDGYTF. As DNA, the CDR3 is TGCAGTGTCCTAGATGGCTACACCTTC.

The gene calls are TRBV11-3 and TRBJ1-1; possibly TRBD1 for D (6 bases). Per germline, CDR1 SGHNT and CDR2 YENEEA. V shed 5 bases and J shed 1 base, with 14 bases lying between them. The CDR3 sequence is 15 residues long. In nucleotides, the CDR3 is TGTGCCAGCAGCGAAGGGGGGGCCGGGAACACTGAAGCTTTCTTT. Protein: CASSEGGAGNTEAFF. Full variable domain (remainder filled in from reference TRBV11-3 and TRBJ1-1): EAGVVQSPRYKIIEKKQPVAFWCNPISGHNTLYWYLQNLGQGPELLIRYENEEAVDDSQLPKDRFSAERLKGVDSTLKIQPAELGDSAVYLCASSEGGAGNTEAFFGQGTRLTVV.

This chain joins TRBV4-3 and TRBJ2-1, with 14 bases fitting TRBD2. The J segment lost 2 bases and the V segment lost 4 bases, leaving 13 bases of the junction unmatched. CDR1 is LGHNA and CDR2 is YSLEER in the germline V gene. CDR3 length: 20 residues. CDR3 nucleotide sequence: TGCGCCAGCAGCCTCGCGGCCGGGACTAGCGGGAGTAGCGCCTACAATGAGCAGTTCTTC. Protein: CASSLAAGTSGSSAYNEQFF.